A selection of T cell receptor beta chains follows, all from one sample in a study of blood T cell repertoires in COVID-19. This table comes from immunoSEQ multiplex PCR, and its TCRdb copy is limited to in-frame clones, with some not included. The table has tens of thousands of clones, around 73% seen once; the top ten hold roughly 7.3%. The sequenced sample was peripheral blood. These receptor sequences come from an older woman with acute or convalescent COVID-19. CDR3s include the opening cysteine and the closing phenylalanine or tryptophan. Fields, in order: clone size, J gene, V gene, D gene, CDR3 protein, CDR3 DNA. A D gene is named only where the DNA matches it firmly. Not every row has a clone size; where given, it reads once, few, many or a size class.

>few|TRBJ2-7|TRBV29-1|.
CSVELQSEQYF
TGCAGCGTTGAACTCCAGTCGGAGCAGTACTTC
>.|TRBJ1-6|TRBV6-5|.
CASSYSTGRGNSPLHF
TGTGCCAGCAGTTACTCGACGGGACGGGGGAATTCACCCCTCCACTTT
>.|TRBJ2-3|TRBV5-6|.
CASSSTTEKGGETQYF
TGTGCCAGCAGCTCGACAACCGAAAAAGGGGGTGAAACGCAGTATTTT
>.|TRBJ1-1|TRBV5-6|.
CASSSRRQFTEAFF
TGTGCCAGCAGCTCGAGGAGACAGTTCACTGAAGCTTTCTTT
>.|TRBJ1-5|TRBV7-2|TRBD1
CASSLSHGTGSQPQHF
TGTGCCAGCAGCCTCTCCCACGGGACAGGGAGTCAGCCCCAGCATTTT
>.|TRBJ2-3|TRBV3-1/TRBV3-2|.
CASSRDYRTDTQYF
TGTGCCAGCAGCCGAGACTACCGCACAGATACGCAGTATTTT
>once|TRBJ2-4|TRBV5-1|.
CASSLEPQLAKNIQYF
TGCGCCAGCAGCTTGGAACCCCAACTAGCCAAAAACATTCAGTACTTC
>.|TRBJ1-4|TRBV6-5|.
CASGGRPTNEKLFF
TGTGCCAGCGGCGGAAGGCCAACTAATGAAAAACTGTTTTTT
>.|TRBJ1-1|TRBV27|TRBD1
CASSPGQGRTEAFF
TGTGCCAGCAGCCCGGGACAGGGGAGAACTGAAGCTTTCTTT
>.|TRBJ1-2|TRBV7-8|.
CASSSFEGGYGYTF
TGTGCCAGCAGCTCTTTCGAGGGCGGCTATGGCTACACCTTC
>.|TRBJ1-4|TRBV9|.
CASSVAGGGEKLFF
TGTGCCAGCAGCGTAGCGGGCGGAGGGGAAAAACTGTTTTTT
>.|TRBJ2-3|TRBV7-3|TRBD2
CASSRSGGDTDTQYF
TGTGCCAGCAGCAGAAGCGGGGGGGACACAGATACGCAGTATTTT
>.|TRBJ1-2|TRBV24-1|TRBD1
CATSVGTGGSYGYTF
TGTGCCACCAGTGTCGGGACAGGGGGCAGCTATGGCTACACCTTC
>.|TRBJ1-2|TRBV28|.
CASSNDRRYGYTF
TGTGCCAGCAGTAACGACAGGCGTTATGGCTACACCTTC
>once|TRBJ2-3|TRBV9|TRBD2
CASSVGQRDTDTQYF
TGTGCCAGCAGCGTAGGTCAGCGGGACACAGATACGCAGTATTTT
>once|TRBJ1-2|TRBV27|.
CASSLPQGHGYTF
TGTGCCAGCAGTTTACCCCAGGGGCATGGCTACACCTTC
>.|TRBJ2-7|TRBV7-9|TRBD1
CASSLGQEPYEQYF
TGTGCCAGCAGCCTCGGACAGGAACCCTACGAGCAGTACTTC
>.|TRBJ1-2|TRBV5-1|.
CASSPLQESYGYTF
TGCGCCAGCAGCCCACTACAGGAGTCCTATGGCTACACCTTC